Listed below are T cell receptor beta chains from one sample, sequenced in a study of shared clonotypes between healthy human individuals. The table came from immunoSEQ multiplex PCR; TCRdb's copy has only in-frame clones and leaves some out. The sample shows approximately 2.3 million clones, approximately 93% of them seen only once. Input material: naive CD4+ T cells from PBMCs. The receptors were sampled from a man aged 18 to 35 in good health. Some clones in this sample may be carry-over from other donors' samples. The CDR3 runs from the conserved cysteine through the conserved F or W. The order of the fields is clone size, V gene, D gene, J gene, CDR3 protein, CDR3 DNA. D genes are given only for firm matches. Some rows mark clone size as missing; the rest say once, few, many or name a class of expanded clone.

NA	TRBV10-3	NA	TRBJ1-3	CAISNRDTYFRNTIYF	TGTGCCATCAGTAATAGGGACACTTACTTCCGAAACACCATATATTTT
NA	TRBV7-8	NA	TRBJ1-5	CASSFITGGSNQPQHF	TGTGCCAGCAGCTTTATTACCGGCGGTAGCAATCAGCCCCAGCATTTT
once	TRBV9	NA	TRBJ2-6	CASSPRSGANVLTF	TGTGCCAGCAGCCCCCGGTCTGGGGCCAACGTCCTGACTTTC
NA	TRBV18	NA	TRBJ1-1	CASSPPQGEAFF	TGTGCCAGCTCACCACCCCAGGGTGAAGCTTTCTTT
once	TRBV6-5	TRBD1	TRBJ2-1	CASSSGQVSYNEQFF	TGTGCCAGCAGTTCCGGACAGGTCAGCTACAATGAGCAGTTCTTC
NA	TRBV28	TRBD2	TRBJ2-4	CATSGIAGGSKNVQYF	TGTGCCACCTCGGGGATAGCGGGAGGATCCAAAAACGTTCAGTACTTC
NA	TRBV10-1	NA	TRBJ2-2	CASSHGSGELFF	TGCGCCAGCAGTCATGGGTCCGGGGAGCTGTTTTTT
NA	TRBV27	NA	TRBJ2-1	CASPLHDHESSYNEQFF	TGTGCCAGCCCCTTACACGACCACGAGAGCTCCTACAATGAGCAGTTCTTC
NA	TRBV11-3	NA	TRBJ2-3	CASSLRATDTQYF	TGTGCCAGCAGCTTAAGGGCCACAGATACGCAGTATTTT
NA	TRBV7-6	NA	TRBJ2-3	CASSLLGGSSTDTQYF	TGTGCCAGCAGCCTACTGGGGGGTTCTAGCACAGATACGCAGTATTTT
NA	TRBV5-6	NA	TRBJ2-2	CASSPWGGAAGELFF	TGTGCCAGCAGCCCATGGGGGGGCGCAGCCGGGGAGCTGTTTTTT
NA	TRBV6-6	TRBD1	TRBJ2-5	CASSYSWTGRETQYF	TGTGCCAGCAGTTATTCATGGACAGGGAGAGAGACCCAGTACTTC
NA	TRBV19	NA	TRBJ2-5	CASSIRGEGRETQYF	TGTGCCAGTAGTATTAGGGGGGAAGGAAGGGAGACCCAGTACTTC
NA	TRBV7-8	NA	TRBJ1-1	CASSLSADTEAFF	TGTGCCAGCAGCTTATCGGCGGACACTGAAGCTTTCTTT
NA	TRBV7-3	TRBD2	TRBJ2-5	CASSLGTNQETQYF	TGTGCCAGCAGCTTAGGGACTAACCAAGAGACCCAGTACTTC
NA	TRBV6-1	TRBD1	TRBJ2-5	CASRLTGGFQTQYF	TGTGCCAGCAGACTAACAGGGGGCTTTCAGACCCAGTACTTC
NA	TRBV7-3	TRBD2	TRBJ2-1	CASSSTSGYNEQFF	TGTGCCAGCAGCTCTACTAGCGGGTACAATGAGCAGTTCTTC
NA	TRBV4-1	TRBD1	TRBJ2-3	CASSQRDRAPDTQYF	TGCGCCAGCAGCCAAAGGGACAGGGCCCCAGATACGCAGTATTTT
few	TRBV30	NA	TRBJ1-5	CAWSVGRGDQPQHF	TGTGCCTGGAGTGTTGGGAGGGGGGATCAGCCCCAGCATTTT
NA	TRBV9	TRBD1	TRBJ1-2	CASSPQWSDREMNGYTF	TGTGCCAGCAGCCCTCAGTGGTCGGACAGGGAGATGAATGGCTACACCTTC
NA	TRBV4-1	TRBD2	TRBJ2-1	CASSQGLAGVGMVWNEQFF	TGCGCCAGCAGCCAAGGACTAGCGGGAGTCGGGATGGTGTGGAATGAGCAGTTCTTC
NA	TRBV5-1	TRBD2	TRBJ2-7	CASSLSSGSIYEQYF	TGCGCCAGCAGCTTATCTAGCGGGAGTATTTACGAGCAGTACTTC
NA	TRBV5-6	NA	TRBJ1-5	CASSLSNQPQHF	TGTGCCAGCAGCTTGAGCAATCAGCCCCAGCATTTT
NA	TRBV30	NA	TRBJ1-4	CAWSPESNEKLFF	TGTGCCTGGAGTCCAGAAAGTAACGAAAAACTGTTTTTT
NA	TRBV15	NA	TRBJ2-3	CATSRGGRGWGEDTQYF	TGTGCCACCAGCAGAGGCGGCCGGGGGTGGGGAGAAGATACGCAGTATTTT
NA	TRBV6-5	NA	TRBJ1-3	CASTPGGSSGNTIYF	TGTGCCAGCACTCCCGGGGGGAGCTCTGGAAACACCATATATTTT
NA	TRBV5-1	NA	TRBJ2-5	CASSFGGSETQYF	TGCGCCAGCAGCTTCGGTGGTAGCGAGACCCAGTACTTC
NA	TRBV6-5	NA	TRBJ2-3	CASSYSKATDTQYF	TGTGCCAGCAGTTACTCGAAGGCTACAGATACGCAGTATTTT
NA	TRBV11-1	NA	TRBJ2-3	CASSLKYNSEDTQYF	TGTGCCAGCAGCTTAAAATATAACAGTGAAGATACGCAGTATTTT
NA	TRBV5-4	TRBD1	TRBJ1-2	CASSRGTGNYGYTF	TGTGCCAGCAGCCGTGGGACAGGGAACTATGGCTACACCTTC
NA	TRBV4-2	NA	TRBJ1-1	CASSQVRDTEAFF	TGTGCCAGCAGCCAAGTAAGGGACACTGAAGCTTTCTTT
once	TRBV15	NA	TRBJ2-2	CATSRPGPQNTGELFF	TGTGCCACCAGCAGGCCGGGACCCCAGAACACCGGGGAGCTGTTTTTT
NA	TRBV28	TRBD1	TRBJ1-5	CATMARTGYQPQHF	TGTGCCACCATGGCTCGGACAGGTTATCAGCCCCAGCATTTT
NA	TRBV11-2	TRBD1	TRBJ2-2	CASNNLGQGETGELFF	TGTGCCAGCAACAACCTCGGACAGGGGGAAACCGGGGAGCTGTTTTTT
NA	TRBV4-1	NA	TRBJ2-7	CASSQRGTQGPYEQYF	TGCGCCAGCAGCCAACGAGGGACTCAAGGGCCCTACGAGCAGTACTTC
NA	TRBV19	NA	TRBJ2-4	CASSIDQGTNIQYF	TGTGCCAGTAGTATAGATCAGGGAACAAACATTCAGTACTTC
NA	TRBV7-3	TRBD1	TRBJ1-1	CASSLTGRGQGANTEAFF	TGTGCCAGCAGCTTAACGGGAAGAGGACAGGGGGCGAACACTGAAGCTTTCTTT
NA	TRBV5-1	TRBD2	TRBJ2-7	CASSYWGLAGRAQPYEQYF	TGCGCCAGCAGCTACTGGGGGTTAGCGGGCCGAGCACAACCCTACGAGCAGTACTTC
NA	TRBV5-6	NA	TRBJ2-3	CASSSAPSTDTQYF	TGTGCCAGCAGCTCAGCACCAAGCACAGATACGCAGTATTTT
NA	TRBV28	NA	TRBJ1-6	CASRALDSPLHF	TGTGCCAGCAGGGCGCTTGATTCACCCCTCCACTTT
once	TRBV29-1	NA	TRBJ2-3	CSASWASTDTQYF	TGCAGCGCTAGCTGGGCAAGCACAGATACGCAGTATTTT
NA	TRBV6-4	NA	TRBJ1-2	CASREQGSDGYTF	TGTGCCAGCAGAGAACAGGGCTCGGATGGCTACACCTTC
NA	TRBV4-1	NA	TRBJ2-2	CASSRTDWPPGTGELFF	TGCGCCAGCAGCCGGACCGACTGGCCCCCGGGCACCGGGGAGCTGTTTTTT
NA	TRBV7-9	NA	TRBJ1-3	CASSLDLGRLSGNTIYF	TGTGCCAGCAGCTTAGACCTAGGACGGTTATCTGGAAACACCATATATTTT